This T cell receptor (beta chain) was recorded in a study of T-cell memory formation after mild COVID-19. Germline V CDR1 and CDR2: SGHRS, YFSETQ. The V gene end was trimmed by 4 bases and the J gene end by 9 bases; junction bases not matched to a gene: 10. The CDR3 runs to 15 residues. One entry per CDR3 protein results from TCRdb running MiXCR on the 5' RACE reads. The sample has a few hundred thousand distinct CDR3 sequences, approximately 8.4% seen once. Source material: PBMCs or a T cell subset sorted from them (not recorded which). The chain is built from TRBV5-1 and TRBJ2-1; 10 nucleotides match TRBD2. The receptor was isolated from a man between 18 and 35 years old who had mild COVID-19 (a few samples of this study predate the infection). Cell type and time point are not known. CDR3 residues: CASSQTSGGAFEQFF. The CDR3 DNA reads TGCGCCAGCAGCCAAACGAGCGGGGGGGCCTTTGAGCAGTTCTTC.